A few counts support the clone carrying this T cell receptor (beta chain). The antigen remains unidentified. Both 60 Vbeta primers and 13 Jbeta primers went into the PCR. Sequencing was performed with immunoSEQ multiplex PCR; in TCRdb, only in-frame clones are kept and a portion is missing. The repertoire includes more than 95,000 clones, 65% to 80% of them detected once, and roughly 3.6% sits in the top ten. This sample was included in a study of cytomegalovirus exposure and HLA in healthy donors. Background on the study: Across 350 to 500 genotyped donors, around 82% landed in the Caucasian-associated ancestry cluster.

Study-wide results and limits: Rates of TCR association differed by HLA locus in a later analysis, with DRB1 highest and HLA-C lowest. A later analysis by the authors found several of the most significant clusters apparently linked to common viral pathogens.

The CDR3 is made up of 11 amino acids. V gave up 8 bases and J gave up 5 bases, with 6 bases separating them. The germline CDR1 and CDR2 sequences are MGHDK and SYGVNS. This sequence originates from a man between 25 and 39 years old in good health and CMV-seronegative. The chain is built from TRBV25-1 and TRBJ1-4; D is undetermined. Sequenced: PBMCs. The CDR3, as DNA: TGTGCCAGCCGCGGCAATGAAAAACTGTTTTTT. This gives the protein CASRGNEKLFF.